This T cell receptor beta chain was identified during a study of OX40 agonist ivuxolimab in advanced cancers. As for the study in general: Cohort: roughly 80% men, mean age approximately 64, aged roughly 23 to 79.

CDR3 length equals 14 residues. V lost 6 bases, J lost 1 base, and 10 bases lay in between. The germline CDR1 and CDR2 sequences are SNHLY and FYNNEI. The cohort excluded patients with autoimmune disease history or systemic immunosuppression. Blood draws occurred at baseline, cycle 4 day 1, and cycle 7 day 1. In this sample, this clone turned up a few times. Produced via immunoSEQ multiplex PCR; TCRdb's table is partial and in-frame only. The sample holds tens of thousands of clones; about four fifths are singletons and the top ten take less than 2%. This specimen was CD4+ or CD8+ T cells sorted from blood, taken in a trial of the OX40 agonist ivuxolimab. This receptor was identified in an adult with an advanced solid tumor such as melanoma, head and neck, liver or kidney cancer. The chain employs TRBV2 and TRBJ1-5, with D hard to call. The DNA for the CDR3 is TGTGCCAGCAGGGCAGTGTGGAGCAATCAGCCCCAGCATTTT. This codes for CASRAVWSNQPQHF.